The T cell receptor (beta chain) under discussion was sequenced for a study of cytomegalovirus exposure and HLA in healthy donors. Across the study: For the roughly 390 genotyped donors, roughly 81% fell within the Caucasian-associated ancestry cluster. Broader study findings: Later analysis identified a missense DCLRE1C variant that was linked to TCR beta V- and J-gene trimming.

This clone appeared a few times. What it binds is not known. Researchers ran the PCR with 60 Vbeta and 13 Jbeta primers. Method: immunoSEQ multiplex PCR; TCRdb's copy keeps in-frame clones and lacks some. The repertoire holds around 100,000 clones, over 9% seen once, with roughly 5% in the top ten. The donors (healthy individuals) were bone marrow donors. The receptor was derived from a man between 35 and 55 years old in good health and CMV-seropositive. Sequenced: PBMCs.

Here the CDR3 reads CASSQGTGYEQYF. The CDR3 bases are TGTGCCAGCAGCCAAGGTACAGGCTACGAGCAGTACTTC. The chain employs TRBV4-2 and TRBJ2-7; maybe TRBD1 (5 bases). Trimming took 1 base from V and 3 from J, leaving 7 bases between them. Germline CDR1 is LGHNA and CDR2 is YNFKEQ. CDR3 size: 13 residues.